What follows are 10 T cell receptor beta chains derived from one specimen sequenced in a study of blood T cell repertoires in COVID-19. Some clones are missing from TCRdb's copy, which holds only in-frame ones; the method was immunoSEQ multiplex PCR. The sample contains more than 50,000 clones, 70% to 75% of which appear only once. The material sequenced was peripheral blood. The source is a woman between 65 and 79 years old with acute or convalescent COVID-19.

The chain employs TRBV5-1 and TRBJ2-2; weak D call: TRBD2 (6 bases). CDR3 length: 17 residues. V lost 3 bases to trimming and J lost 3 bases, with 18 bases between them. Germline CDR1 reads SGHRS; CDR2 reads YFSETQ. CDR3 residues: CASSSQGSSDYTGELFF. The CDR3 DNA follows: TGCGCCAGCAGCTCGCAGGGATCTAGCGACTACACCGGGGAGCTGTTTTTT. Complete variable domain (other parts from reference TRBV5-1 and TRBJ2-2): KAGVTQTPRYLIKTRGQQVTLSCSPISGHRSVSWYQQTPGQGLQFLFEYFSETQRNKGNFPGRFSGRQFSNSRSEMNVSTLELGDSALYLCASSSQGSSDYTGELFFGEGSRLTVL.

This sequence joins TRBV9 and TRBJ1-1; tentative D call: TRBD1 (6 bases). Germline CDR1 is SGDLS and CDR2 is YYNGEE. V lost 4 bases and J 4 bases, leaving 17 bases between the germline ends. The CDR3 loop spans 15 amino acids. The DNA for the CDR3 is TGTGCCAGCAGCCCAAGGGTGGGGGGGCTCACTGAAGCTTTCTTT. It translates to CASSPRVGGLTEAFF.

V is TRBV5-6 and J is TRBJ2-5; no definite D call. Germline CDR1 reads SGHDT; CDR2 reads YYEEEE. The CDR3 sequence is 13 residues long. The V end lost 2 bases, the J end lost 5 bases, and 10 bases lay between the germline ends. The CDR3 is CASSFSTGETQYF. In DNA, the CDR3 is TGTGCCAGCAGCTTCTCAACCGGGGAGACCCAGTACTTC.

This clone showed up just a few times. CDR3 sequence reads: CASSQSELTLGGHANEKLFF. For the CDR3, the DNA is TGCGCCAGCAGCCAATCTGAATTAACCTTAGGGGGACACGCTAATGAAAAACTGTTTTTT. This rearrangement joins TRBV4-1 to TRBJ1-4, with D possibly TRBD1 on 6 matching bases. The CDR3 spans 20 residues. Germline V lookup: CDR1 MGHRA, CDR2 YSYEKL. V was shortened by 2 bases and J by 3 bases, with 25 bases between the two germline ends.

V is TRBV14 and J is TRBJ2-2; maybe TRBD1 (6 bases). V lost 4 bases and J 2 bases, leaving 11 bases between the germline ends. Germline CDR1 and CDR2: SGHDN and FVKESK. This CDR3 spans 15 amino acids. The CDR3 loop is CASSLRDTNTGELFF. For the CDR3, the DNA is TGTGCCAGCAGCCTCCGGGACACAAACACCGGGGAGCTGTTTTTT.

In its sample, this clone was seen a few times. This chain uses TRBV4-2 with TRBJ1-2, with D perhaps matching TRBD1 (5 bases). This CDR3 comprises 15 residues. Germline CDR1 LGHNA, CDR2 YNFKEQ. V was clipped by 6 bases and J by 3 bases, with 17 bases between them. The CDR3 DNA reads TGTGCCAGCAGTGGGTCGGGGGGTCCCTACTATGGCTACACCTTC. Translated: CASSGSGGPYYGYTF.

The genes are TRBV7-6 and TRBJ2-7, with 10 nucleotides matching TRBD2. This CDR3 is built from 18 residues. In germline, CDR1 is SGHVS, CDR2 FNYEAQ. Trimming took 3 bases from V and 0 from J; bases not matched to a gene: 11. The CDR3 nucleotides are TGTGCCAGCAGCTTCACTAGCGGGGCTAAACCTAGCTCCTACGAGCAGTACTTC. Its protein product is CASSFTSGAKPSSYEQYF.

The chain links TRBV24-1 to TRBJ2-1; perhaps TRBD1 as D (6 bases). The CDR3 runs to 13 residues. Germline-derived CDR1 and CDR2 are KGHDR and SFDVKD. V was shortened by 12 bases and J by 8 bases, with 19 bases between the two germline ends. CDR3 bases: TGTGCCGTAGGGGTTACAGGGTACGATGAGCAGTTCTTC. Protein sequence: CAVGVTGYDEQFF.

This clone was counted only a few times. This chain uses TRBV7-2 with TRBJ2-7; 7 positions match TRBD2. The CDR3 spans 13 residues. The V segment lost 1 base and the J segment 4 bases; nucleotides outside the gene matches: 1. CDR1 and CDR2 (germline): SGHTA, FQGNSA. Written as DNA, the CDR3 is TGTGCCAGCAGCTTAGAAGCGGGGTACGAGCAGTACTTC. It codes for CASSLEAGYEQYF.

The CDR3, as DNA: TGCGCCAGCAGCTTGGCCACACAGGGGGCTAGTGAAAAACTGTTTTTT. It is translated as CASSLATQGASEKLFF. The chain recombines TRBV5-1 with TRBJ1-4; 9 bases agree with TRBD1. Germline CDR1 SGHRS, CDR2 YFSETQ. This CDR3 comprises 16 residues. V shed 0 bases and J 7 bases; nucleotides not matched to a gene: 7.